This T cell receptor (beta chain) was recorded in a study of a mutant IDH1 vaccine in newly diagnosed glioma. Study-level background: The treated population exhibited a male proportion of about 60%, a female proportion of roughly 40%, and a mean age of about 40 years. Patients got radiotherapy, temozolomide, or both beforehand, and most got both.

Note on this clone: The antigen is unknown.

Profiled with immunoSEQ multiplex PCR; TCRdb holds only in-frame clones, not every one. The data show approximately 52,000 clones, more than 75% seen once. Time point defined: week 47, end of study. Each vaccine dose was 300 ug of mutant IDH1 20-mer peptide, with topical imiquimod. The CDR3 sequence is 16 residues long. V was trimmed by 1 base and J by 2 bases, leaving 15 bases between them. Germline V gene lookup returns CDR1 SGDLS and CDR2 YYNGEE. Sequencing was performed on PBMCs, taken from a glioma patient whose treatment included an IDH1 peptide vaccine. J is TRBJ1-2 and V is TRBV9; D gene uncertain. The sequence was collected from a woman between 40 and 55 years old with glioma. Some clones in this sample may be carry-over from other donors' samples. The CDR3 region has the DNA TGTGCCAGCAGCGTATCGCCTCGAATGGAAAACTATGGCTACACCTTC. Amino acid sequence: CASSVSPRMENYGYTF.